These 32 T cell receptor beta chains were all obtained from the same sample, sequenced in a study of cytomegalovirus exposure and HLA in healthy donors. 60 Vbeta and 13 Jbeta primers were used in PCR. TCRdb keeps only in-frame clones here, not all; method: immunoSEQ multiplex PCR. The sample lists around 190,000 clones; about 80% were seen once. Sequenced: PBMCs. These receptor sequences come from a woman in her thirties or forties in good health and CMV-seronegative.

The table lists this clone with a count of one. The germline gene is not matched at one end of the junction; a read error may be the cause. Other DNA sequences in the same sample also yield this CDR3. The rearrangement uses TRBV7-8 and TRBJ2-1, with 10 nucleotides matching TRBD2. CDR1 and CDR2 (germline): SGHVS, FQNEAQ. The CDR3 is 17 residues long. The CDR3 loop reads CASSLAGTSVSYNEQFF. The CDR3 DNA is TGCGCCAGCAGCTTAGCTGGGACTAGCGTTAGCTACAATGAGCAGTTCTTC.

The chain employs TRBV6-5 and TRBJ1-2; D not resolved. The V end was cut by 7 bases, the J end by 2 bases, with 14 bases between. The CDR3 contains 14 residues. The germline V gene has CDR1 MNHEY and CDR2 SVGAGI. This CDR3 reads CASTFLSSNYGYTF. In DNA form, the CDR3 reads TGTGCCAGCACCTTCCTCAGTTCGAACTATGGCTACACCTTC.

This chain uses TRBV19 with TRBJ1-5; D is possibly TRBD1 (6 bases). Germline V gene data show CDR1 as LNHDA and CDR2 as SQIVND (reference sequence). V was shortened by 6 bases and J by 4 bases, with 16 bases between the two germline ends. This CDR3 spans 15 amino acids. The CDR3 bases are TGTGCCAGTAGCCACAGGGATCTCGGGAATCAGCCCCAGCATTTT. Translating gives CASSHRDLGNQPQHF.

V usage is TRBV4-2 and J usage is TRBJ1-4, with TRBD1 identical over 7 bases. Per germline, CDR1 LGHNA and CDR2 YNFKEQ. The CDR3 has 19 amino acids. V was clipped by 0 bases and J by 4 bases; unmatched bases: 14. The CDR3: CASSQEMGQGTAFNEKLFF. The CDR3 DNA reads TGTGCCAGCAGCCAAGAGATGGGGCAGGGGACAGCCTTTAATGAAAAACTGTTTTTT.

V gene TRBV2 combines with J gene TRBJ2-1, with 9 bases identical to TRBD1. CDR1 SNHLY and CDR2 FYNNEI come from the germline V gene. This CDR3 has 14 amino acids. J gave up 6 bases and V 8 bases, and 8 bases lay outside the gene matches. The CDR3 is CASLRDRAGNEQFF. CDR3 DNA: TGTGCCAGCCTCCGGGACAGGGCCGGCAATGAGCAGTTCTTC.

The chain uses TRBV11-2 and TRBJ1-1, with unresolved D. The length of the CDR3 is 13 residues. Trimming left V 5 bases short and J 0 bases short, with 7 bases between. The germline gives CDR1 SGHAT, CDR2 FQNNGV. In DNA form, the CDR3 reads TGTGCCAGCAGCCTGGAGATGAACACTGAAGCTTTCTTT. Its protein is CASSLEMNTEAFF.

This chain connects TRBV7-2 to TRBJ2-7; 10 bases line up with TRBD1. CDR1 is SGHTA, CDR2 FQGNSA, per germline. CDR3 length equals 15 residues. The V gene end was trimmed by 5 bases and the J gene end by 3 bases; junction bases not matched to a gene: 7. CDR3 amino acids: CASSVGQGVGYEQYF. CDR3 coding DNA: TGTGCCAGCAGCGTAGGACAGGGGGTAGGCTACGAGCAGTACTTC.

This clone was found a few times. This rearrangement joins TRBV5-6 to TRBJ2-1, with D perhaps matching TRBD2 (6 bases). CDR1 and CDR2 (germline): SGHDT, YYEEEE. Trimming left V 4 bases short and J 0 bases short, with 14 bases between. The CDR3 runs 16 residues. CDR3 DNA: TGTGCCAGCAGCCCCGGACTATCCTTCTCCTACAATGAGCAGTTCTTC. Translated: CASSPGLSFSYNEQFF.

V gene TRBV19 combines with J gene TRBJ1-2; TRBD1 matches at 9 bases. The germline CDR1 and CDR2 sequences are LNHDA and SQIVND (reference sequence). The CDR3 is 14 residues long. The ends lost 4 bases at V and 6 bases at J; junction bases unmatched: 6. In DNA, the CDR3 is TGTGCCAGTAGTACCAACAGGGGGCGGAATGGCTACACCTTC. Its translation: CASSTNRGRNGYTF.

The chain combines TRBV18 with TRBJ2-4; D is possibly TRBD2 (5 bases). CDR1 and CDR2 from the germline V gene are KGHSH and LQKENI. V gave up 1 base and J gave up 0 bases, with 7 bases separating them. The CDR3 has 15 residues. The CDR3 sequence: CASSPLEGAKNIQYF. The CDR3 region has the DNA TGTGCCAGCTCACCACTAGAGGGAGCCAAAAACATTCAGTACTTC.

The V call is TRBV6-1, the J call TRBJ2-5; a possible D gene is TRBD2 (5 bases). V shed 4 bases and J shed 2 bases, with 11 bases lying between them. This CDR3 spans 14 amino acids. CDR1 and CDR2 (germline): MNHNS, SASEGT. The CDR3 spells CASSGSRDQETQYF. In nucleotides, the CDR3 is TGTGCCAGCAGTGGGTCCCGGGATCAAGAGACCCAGTACTTC.

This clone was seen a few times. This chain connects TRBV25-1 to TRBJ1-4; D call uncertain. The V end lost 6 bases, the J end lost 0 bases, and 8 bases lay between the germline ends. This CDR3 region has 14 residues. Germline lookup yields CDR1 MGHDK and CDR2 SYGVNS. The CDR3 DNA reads TGTGCCAGCAGAAATTCTGCAACTAATGAAAAACTGTTTTTT. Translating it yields CASRNSATNEKLFF. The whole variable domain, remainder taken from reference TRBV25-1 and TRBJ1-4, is EADIYQTPRYLVIGTGKKITLECSQTMGHDKMYWYQQDPGMELHLIHYSYGVNSTEKGDLSSESTVSRIRTEHFPLTLESARPSHTSQYLCASRNSATNEKLFFGSGTQLSVL.

This chain's CDR3 is CASSTLYREVGTDTQYF. The CDR3, as DNA: TGTGCCAGTAGTACGCTCTACCGGGAGGTCGGGACAGATACGCAGTATTTT. The rearrangement links TRBV19 to TRBJ2-3; 7 bases line up with TRBD2. Trimming removed 4 bases from V and 3 bases from J; junction bases left unmatched: 13. Germline loops: CDR1 LNHDA, CDR2 SQIVND (reference sequence). This CDR3 has 17 amino acids.

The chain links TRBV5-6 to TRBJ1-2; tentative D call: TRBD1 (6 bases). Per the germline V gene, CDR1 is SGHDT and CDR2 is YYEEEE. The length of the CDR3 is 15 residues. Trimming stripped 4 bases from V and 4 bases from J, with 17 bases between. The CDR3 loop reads CASSPVGRDIYGYTF. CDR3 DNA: TGTGCCAGCAGCCCAGTAGGCCGGGACATCTATGGCTACACCTTC.

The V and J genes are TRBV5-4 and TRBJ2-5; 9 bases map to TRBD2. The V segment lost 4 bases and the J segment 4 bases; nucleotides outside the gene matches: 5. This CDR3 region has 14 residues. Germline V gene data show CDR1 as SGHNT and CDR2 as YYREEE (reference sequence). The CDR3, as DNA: TGTGCCAGCAGCCCTAGCGGGAATCGAGAGACCCAGTACTTC. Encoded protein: CASSPSGNRETQYF.

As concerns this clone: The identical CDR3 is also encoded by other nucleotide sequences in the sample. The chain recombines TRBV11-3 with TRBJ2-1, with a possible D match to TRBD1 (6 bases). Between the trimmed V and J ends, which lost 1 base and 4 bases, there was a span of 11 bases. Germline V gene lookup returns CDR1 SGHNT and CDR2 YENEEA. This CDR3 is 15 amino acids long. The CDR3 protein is CASSLVARGYNEQFF. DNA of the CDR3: TGTGCCAGCAGCTTAGTGGCCAGGGGATACAATGAGCAGTTCTTC. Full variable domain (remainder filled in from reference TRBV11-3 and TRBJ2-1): EAGVVQSPRYKIIEKKQPVAFWCNPISGHNTLYWYLQNLGQGPELLIRYENEEAVDDSQLPKDRFSAERLKGVDSTLKIQPAELGDSAVYLCASSLVARGYNEQFFGPGTRLTVL.

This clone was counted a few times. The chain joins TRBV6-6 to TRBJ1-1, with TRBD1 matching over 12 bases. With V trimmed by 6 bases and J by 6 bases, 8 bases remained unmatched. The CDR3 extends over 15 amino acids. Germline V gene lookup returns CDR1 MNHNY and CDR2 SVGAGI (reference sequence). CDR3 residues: CASRPPGTGGSEAFF. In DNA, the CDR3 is TGTGCCAGCAGGCCCCCAGGGACAGGGGGCTCTGAAGCTTTCTTT.

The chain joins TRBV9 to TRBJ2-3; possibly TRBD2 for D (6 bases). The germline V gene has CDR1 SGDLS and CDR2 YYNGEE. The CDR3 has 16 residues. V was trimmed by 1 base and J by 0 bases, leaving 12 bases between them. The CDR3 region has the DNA TGTGCCAGCAGCGTATGGGTAGCGGCTAGCACAGATACGCAGTATTTT. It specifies CASSVWVAASTDTQYF.

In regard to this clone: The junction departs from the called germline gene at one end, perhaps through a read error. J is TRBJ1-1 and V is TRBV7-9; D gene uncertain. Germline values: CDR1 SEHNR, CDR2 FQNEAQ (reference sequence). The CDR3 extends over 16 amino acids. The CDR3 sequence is CSSSPPGWRGNTEAFF. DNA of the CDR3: TGTTCCAGCAGCCCCCCTGGCTGGAGAGGTAACACTGAAGCTTTCTTT.

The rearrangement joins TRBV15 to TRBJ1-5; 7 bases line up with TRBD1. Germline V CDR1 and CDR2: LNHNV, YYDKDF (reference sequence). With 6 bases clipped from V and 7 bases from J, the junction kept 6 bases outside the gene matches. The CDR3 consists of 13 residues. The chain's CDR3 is CATSPDRVQPQHF. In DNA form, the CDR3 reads TGTGCCACCAGTCCCGACAGGGTCCAGCCCCAGCATTTT. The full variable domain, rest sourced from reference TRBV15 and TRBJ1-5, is DAMVIQNPRYQVTQFGKPVTLSCSQTLNHNVMYWYQQKSSQAPKLLFHYYDKDFNNEADTPDNFQSRRPNTSFCFLDIRSPGLGDTAMYLCATSPDRVQPQHFGDGTRLSIL.

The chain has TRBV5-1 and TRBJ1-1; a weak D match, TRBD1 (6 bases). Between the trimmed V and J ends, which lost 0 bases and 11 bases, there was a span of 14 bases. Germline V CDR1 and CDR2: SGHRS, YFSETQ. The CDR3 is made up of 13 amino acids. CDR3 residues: CASSLAEDSLAFF. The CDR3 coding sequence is TGCGCCAGCAGCTTGGCCGAGGACAGTTTGGCTTTCTTT.

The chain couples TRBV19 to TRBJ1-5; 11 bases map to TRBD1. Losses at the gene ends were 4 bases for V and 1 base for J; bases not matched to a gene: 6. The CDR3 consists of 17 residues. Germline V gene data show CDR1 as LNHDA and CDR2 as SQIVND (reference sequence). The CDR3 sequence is CASSRTGGAGSNQPQHF. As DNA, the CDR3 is TGTGCCAGTAGTAGGACAGGGGGCGCGGGGAGCAATCAGCCCCAGCATTTT. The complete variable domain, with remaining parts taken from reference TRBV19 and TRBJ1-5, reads DGGITQSPKYLFRKEGQNVTLSCEQNLNHDAMYWYRQDPGQGLRLIYYSQIVNDFQKGDIAEGYSVSREKKESFPLTVTSAQKNPTAFYLCASSRTGGAGSNQPQHFGDGTRLSIL.

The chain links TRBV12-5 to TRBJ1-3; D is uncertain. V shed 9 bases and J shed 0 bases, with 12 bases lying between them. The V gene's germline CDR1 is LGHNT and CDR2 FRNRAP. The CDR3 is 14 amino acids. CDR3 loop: CASQLSLSGNTIYF. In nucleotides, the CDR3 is TGTGCTAGCCAACTGAGCCTCTCTGGAAACACCATATATTTT.

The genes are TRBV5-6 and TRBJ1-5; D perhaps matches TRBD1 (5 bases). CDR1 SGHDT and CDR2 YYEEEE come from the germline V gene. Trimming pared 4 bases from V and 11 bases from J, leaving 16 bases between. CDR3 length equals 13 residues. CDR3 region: CASSAGRGRSQHF. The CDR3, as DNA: TGTGCCAGCAGCGCTGGGAGGGGCCGGTCCCAGCATTTT.

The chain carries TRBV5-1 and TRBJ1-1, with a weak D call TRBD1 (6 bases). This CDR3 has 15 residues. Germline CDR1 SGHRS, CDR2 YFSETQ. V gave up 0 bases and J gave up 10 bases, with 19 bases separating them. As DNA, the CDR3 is TGCGCCAGCAGCTTGGCTCAGGGGTCACTCACCGGAGCTTTCTTT. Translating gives CASSLAQGSLTGAFF.

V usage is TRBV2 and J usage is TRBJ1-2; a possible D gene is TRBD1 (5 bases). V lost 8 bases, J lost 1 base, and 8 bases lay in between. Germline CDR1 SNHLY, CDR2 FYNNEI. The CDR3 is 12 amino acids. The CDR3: CASWGSNYGYTF. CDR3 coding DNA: TGTGCCAGCTGGGGCAGTAACTATGGCTACACCTTC.

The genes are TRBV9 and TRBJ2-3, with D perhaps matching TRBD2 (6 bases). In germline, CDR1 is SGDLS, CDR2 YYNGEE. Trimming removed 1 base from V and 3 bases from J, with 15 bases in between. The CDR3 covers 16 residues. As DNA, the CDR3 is TGTGCCAGCAGCGTAAGGGGTGGTGGGGGGACAGATACGCAGTATTTT. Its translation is CASSVRGGGGTDTQYF.

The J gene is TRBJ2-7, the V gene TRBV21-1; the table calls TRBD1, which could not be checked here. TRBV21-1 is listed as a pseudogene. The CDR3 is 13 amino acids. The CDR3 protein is CASPQGDLYEQYV. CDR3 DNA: TGTGCCAGCCCACAGGGGGACCTCTACGAGCAGTACGTC.

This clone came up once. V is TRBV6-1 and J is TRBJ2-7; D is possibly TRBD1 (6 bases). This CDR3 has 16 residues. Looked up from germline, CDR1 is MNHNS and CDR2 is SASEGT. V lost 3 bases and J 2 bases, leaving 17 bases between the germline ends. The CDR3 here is CASSDSGTPVTYEQYV. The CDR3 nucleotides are TGTGCCAGCAGTGATTCCGGGACACCTGTTACCTACGAGCAGTACGTC.

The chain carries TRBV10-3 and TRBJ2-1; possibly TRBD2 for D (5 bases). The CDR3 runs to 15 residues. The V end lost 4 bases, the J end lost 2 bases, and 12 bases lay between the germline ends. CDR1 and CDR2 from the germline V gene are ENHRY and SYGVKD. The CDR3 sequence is CAISVEGGAYNEQFF. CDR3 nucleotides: TGTGCCATCAGTGTTGAGGGTGGGGCCTACAATGAGCAGTTCTTC.

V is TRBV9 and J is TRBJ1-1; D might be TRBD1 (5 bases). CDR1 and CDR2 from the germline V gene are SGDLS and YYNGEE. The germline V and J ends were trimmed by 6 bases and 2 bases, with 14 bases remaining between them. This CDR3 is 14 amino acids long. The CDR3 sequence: CASKRGPRNTEAFF. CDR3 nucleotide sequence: TGTGCCAGCAAAAGGGGCCCCCGAAACACTGAAGCTTTCTTT.

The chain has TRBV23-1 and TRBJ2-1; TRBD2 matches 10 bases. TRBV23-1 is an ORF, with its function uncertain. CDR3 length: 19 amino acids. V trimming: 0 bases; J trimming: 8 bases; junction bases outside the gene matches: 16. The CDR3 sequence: CASSQSGVISSGRLDEQFF. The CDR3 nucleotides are TGCGCCAGCAGTCAATCGGGGGTCATTTCTAGCGGGAGATTGGATGAGCAGTTCTTC.